The clone carrying this T cell receptor (beta chain) was observed once. These data are taken from a study of Graves' ophthalmopathy and Graves' hyperthyroidism. The study amplified TCR beta CDR3 regions using RNA transcripts. Amplification began with first-round RT-PCR using HTBI primers, then second-round multiplex PCR was performed. A single record per CDR3 protein comes from TCRdb applying MiXCR to the multiplex PCR reads. The sample includes 500,000 to 600,000 distinct CDR3 sequences, about 40% seen only once; the top ten take about 4.2%. The clonotype originates from an adult man with Graves' hyperthyroidism. The sequenced sample consisted of peripheral blood or thyroid tissue (not recorded which).

This CDR3 is CAISTGTGLSNEQFF. The CDR3, as DNA: TGTGCCATCAGTACCGGGACAGGGCTATCCAATGAGCAGTTCTTC. This chain connects TRBV10-3 to TRBJ2-1; TRBD1 matches at 9 bases. Trimming took 5 bases from V and 6 from J; bases not matched to a gene: 8. CDR1 and CDR2 (germline): ENHRY, SYGVKD. CDR3 length: 15 residues.